One and the same sample provided the 30 T cell receptor beta chains below, sequenced in a study of T cell responses to AZD1222 COVID-19 vaccine (TCRdb year 2021). Libraries were made using the immunoSEQ multiplex PCR assay. TCRdb's version of the immuneACCESS table is confined to in-frame rearrangements and falls short of the full clone set. An unresolved V gene accounts for under half of the shortfall where checked; the remainder is of unknown origin. Within this sample are tens of thousands of clones, with about 80% of them counted one time only. 9% to 14% of the sample is held by the ten biggest clonotypes. This specimen's time point label, per the study, means: baseline before first vaccination. The source material was peripheral blood, sampled on day 0 of AZD1222 vaccination. The receptors were sampled from an adult in good health.

The chain uses TRBV28 and TRBJ2-2, with D possibly TRBD1 on 7 matching bases. The germline V gene encodes CDR1 MDHEN and CDR2 SYDVKM. The ends were cut back, 8 bases at V and 5 bases at J, with 15 bases in the middle. This CDR3 region has 14 residues. CDR3 sequence reads: CASLEGAGTGELFF. CDR3 in DNA: TGTGCCAGCCTGGAGGGGGCCGGGACCGGGGAGCTGTTTTTT.

This sequence joins TRBV14 and TRBJ2-1; D is perhaps TRBD1 or TRBD2 (6 bases each). With 1 base removed from V and 6 bases from J, the gap between germline ends came to 13 bases. The CDR3 covers 15 residues. Germline lookup yields CDR1 SGHDN and CDR2 FVKESK. CDR3 in DNA: TGTGCCAGCAGCCAAGGTTTGGGGGGCCCCAATGAGCAGTTCTTC. It translates to CASSQGLGGPNEQFF.

The chain has TRBV7-9 and TRBJ2-7, with D possibly being TRBD1 (5 bases). V was pared by 5 bases and J by 6 bases, with 20 bases between. Germline V gene lookup returns CDR1 SEHNR and CDR2 FQNEAQ (reference sequence). The CDR3 totals 15 residues. The CDR3 DNA sequence: TGTGCCAGCAGCCCTCGGCACAGGAAGGGAAGCGAGCAGTACTTC. Amino acids: CASSPRHRKGSEQYF.

V gene TRBV2 combines with J gene TRBJ2-3; TRBD2 aligns across 13 bases. The CDR3 sequence is 14 residues long. In germline, CDR1 is SNHLY, CDR2 FYNNEI. The CDR3 nucleotides read TGTGCAACCCGGGGGACTAGCGGGGCAGATACGCAGTATTTT. It is translated as CATRGTSGADTQYF.

V and J are TRBV7-9 and TRBJ1-1, with 10 bases matching TRBD1. The J segment lost 3 bases and the V segment lost 1 base, leaving 2 bases of the junction unmatched. CDR1 SEHNR and CDR2 FQNEAQ come from the germline V gene (reference sequence). The CDR3 is 15 amino acids. The CDR3: CASSLGQGAHTEAFF. CDR3 nucleotide sequence: TGTGCCAGCAGCTTAGGACAGGGGGCTCACACTGAAGCTTTCTTT.

J is TRBJ1-1 and V is TRBV7-2; D gene ambiguous. The CDR3 loop spans 15 amino acids. Trimming removed 1 base at V and 1 base at J, with 10 bases between. Germline values: CDR1 SGHTA, CDR2 FQGNSA. The CDR3 reads CASSLVGFKNTEAFF. The CDR3 coding sequence is TGTGCCAGCAGCTTAGTAGGGTTCAAGAACACTGAAGCTTTCTTT.

V is TRBV11-2 and J is TRBJ2-3, with D possibly being TRBD1 or TRBD2 (6 bases each). Germline assignment: CDR1 SGHAT and CDR2 FQNNGV. CDR3 length: 15 residues. Trimming stripped 5 bases from V and 0 bases from J, with 12 bases between. The CDR3 DNA sequence: TGTGCCAGCAGCCTTAGGGGGGCTAGCACAGATACGCAGTATTTT. Its protein is CASSLRGASTDTQYF.

The gene calls are TRBV5-1 and TRBJ1-5, with 8 positions matching TRBD1. The CDR3 is made up of 15 amino acids. Germline CDR1 is SGHRS and CDR2 is YFSETQ. V lost 2 bases to trimming and J lost 6 bases; unmatched junction nucleotides: 7. Here the CDR3 reads CASSLQGDRGQPQHF. The CDR3 nucleotides read TGCGCCAGCAGCTTACAGGGGGATAGAGGTCAGCCCCAGCATTTT.

This chain joins TRBV15 and TRBJ2-3; D is unclear. Germline V gives CDR1 LNHNV, CDR2 YYDKDF (reference sequence). This CDR3 is built from 12 residues. Trimming shortened V by 0 bases and J by 6 bases, and 4 bases separated the two germline ends. The CDR3 DNA is TGTGCCACCAGCAGAGAGGAGGATACGCAGTATTTT. Residues: CATSREEDTQYF. The full variable domain, in which reference TRBV15 and TRBJ2-3 provide the parts outside the CDR3, is DAMVIQNPRYQVTQFGKPVTLSCSQTLNHNVMYWYQQKSSQAPKLLFHYYDKDFNNEADTPDNFQSRRPNTSFCFLDIRSPGLGDTAMYLCATSREEDTQYFGPGTRLTVL.

The chain uses TRBV7-3 and TRBJ2-1, with D tentatively TRBD2 (6 bases). The V gene's germline CDR1 is SGHTA and CDR2 FQGTGA. The CDR3 runs to 14 residues. The germline V and J ends were trimmed by 0 bases and 6 bases, with 9 bases remaining between them. As DNA, the CDR3 is TGTGCCAGCAGCTTAACGGGACTGGGCAATGAGCAGTTCTTC. Encoded protein: CASSLTGLGNEQFF.

CDR3 bases: TGTGCCATGGGAGAGACCTACGAGCAGTACTTC. Translating it yields CAMGETYEQYF. This chain links TRBV10-3 with TRBJ2-7; D is possibly TRBD2 (5 bases). This CDR3 is built from 11 residues. Trimming took 9 bases from V and 2 from J, leaving 8 bases between them. The V gene's germline CDR1 is ENHRY and CDR2 SYGVKD.

The chain carries TRBV6-6 and TRBJ2-2; D is unresolved. V was shortened by 4 bases and J by 7 bases, with 13 bases between the two germline ends. The CDR3 spans 14 residues. Germline assignment: CDR1 MNHNY and CDR2 SVGAGI (reference sequence). CDR3 sequence reads: CASSLARTGGELFF. The CDR3 DNA is TGTGCCAGCAGTTTGGCCAGAACGGGCGGGGAGCTGTTTTTT.

This chain connects TRBV4-1 to TRBJ2-2, with D maybe TRBD2 (5 bases). CDR3 length: 17 amino acids. Between the trimmed V and J ends, which lost 0 bases and 1 base, there was a span of 12 bases. Germline V gene sequence: CDR1 MGHRA, CDR2 YSYEKL. DNA of the CDR3: TGCGCCAGCAGCCAAGATTTAGGACTGAAGAACACCGGGGAGCTGTTTTTT. Amino acids: CASSQDLGLKNTGELFF.

This clone was observed a few times. The J gene is TRBJ2-2, the V gene TRBV7-9; TRBD1 matches 8 bases. CDR3 length: 14 residues. The J segment lost 7 bases and the V segment lost 7 bases, leaving 8 bases of the junction unmatched. Looked up from germline, CDR1 is SEHNR and CDR2 is FQNEAQ (reference sequence). DNA for the CDR3: TGTGCCAGCACCCTTGGACAGGGCGACGGGGAGCTGTTTTTT. It encodes CASTLGQGDGELFF.

The chain combines TRBV24-1 with TRBJ2-1; 7 bases match TRBD2. Germline lookup yields CDR1 KGHDR and CDR2 SFDVKD. V trimming: 9 bases; J trimming: 6 bases; junction bases outside the gene matches: 7. The CDR3 has 13 amino acids. The CDR3 loop reads CATLRPGGNEQFF. As DNA, the CDR3 is TGTGCCACCCTCCGGCCGGGAGGCAATGAGCAGTTCTTC.

The V call is TRBV7-8, the J call TRBJ2-5, with D unresolved. CDR3 size: 11 residues. Germline-derived CDR1 and CDR2 are SGHVS and FQNEAQ. Trimming removed 4 bases at V and 4 bases at J, with 4 bases between. In DNA, the CDR3 is TGTGCCAGCAGCTCGAGAGAGACCCAGTACTTC. Translated: CASSSRETQYF.

V is TRBV5-8 and J is TRBJ2-7; 7 bases fit TRBD1. Germline CDR1 is SGHTS and CDR2 is YDEGEE. V was clipped by 4 bases and J by 7 bases; unmatched bases: 8. This CDR3 contains 13 residues. Here the CDR3 reads CASSLRQGGEQYF. DNA of the CDR3: TGTGCCAGCAGCCTCAGACAGGGTGGTGAGCAGTACTTC.

The V call is TRBV2, the J call TRBJ2-7, with 12 bases that match TRBD2. V lost 3 bases and J lost 2; bases outside the gene matches: 14. Germline-derived CDR1 and CDR2 are SNHLY and FYNNEI. The CDR3 spans 19 residues. DNA for the CDR3: TGTGCCAGCAGTGATAGTCGTGCTAGCGGGGGGGCATTAACCTACGAGCAGTACTTC. It translates to CASSDSRASGGALTYEQYF.

The CDR3 DNA reads TGTGCCAGCAGCGTAGAGGGCACTGAAGCTTTCTTT. Its translation is CASSVEGTEAFF. The chain employs TRBV9 and TRBJ1-1; D gene uncertain. Germline loops: CDR1 SGDLS, CDR2 YYNGEE. The CDR3 length is 12 residues. Trimming left V 0 bases short and J 4 bases short, with 4 bases between.

The chain has TRBV7-8 and TRBJ1-4, with 9 bases fitting TRBD1. Losses at the gene ends were 5 bases for V and 7 bases for J; bases not matched to a gene: 8. Germline V gene data show CDR1 as SGHVS and CDR2 as FQNEAQ. The CDR3 covers 15 residues. CDR3 nucleotide sequence: TGTGCCAGCAGCCTGAGGGACAGGGTGTTTGAAAAACTGTTTTTT. Translating gives CASSLRDRVFEKLFF.

The chain has TRBV27 and TRBJ1-6; D unresolved. Germline CDR1 MNHEY, CDR2 SMNVEV (reference sequence). This CDR3 has 19 residues. V was cut by 2 bases and J by 5 bases, with 22 bases left in between. The CDR3 loop is CASSLTGDLWFPDNSPLHF. The CDR3 DNA reads as TGTGCCAGCAGTTTAACCGGGGATTTATGGTTTCCCGATAATTCACCCCTCCACTTT.

This rearrangement joins TRBV7-9 to TRBJ2-5; D gene uncertain. This CDR3 spans 12 amino acids. Germline CDR1 reads SEHNR; CDR2 reads FQNEAQ (reference sequence). Trimming pared 5 bases from V and 0 bases from J, leaving 4 bases between. DNA of the CDR3: TGTGCCAGCAGCCGCAACCAAGAGACCCAGTACTTC. Protein sequence: CASSRNQETQYF.

V gene TRBV18 combines with J gene TRBJ2-7; perhaps TRBD1 as D (6 bases). The CDR3 contains 15 residues. Germline assignment: CDR1 KGHSH and CDR2 LQKENI. V gave up 6 bases and J gave up 2 bases, with 17 bases separating them. Here the CDR3 reads CASSSRTESTYEQYF. CDR3 coding DNA: TGTGCCAGCTCGAGCCGGACAGAATCCACCTACGAGCAGTACTTC.

This rearrangement joins TRBV25-1 to TRBJ1-1; 7 bases are a match to TRBD1. Germline V gene sequence: CDR1 MGHDK, CDR2 SYGVNS. The J segment lost 10 bases and the V segment lost 5 bases, leaving 10 bases of the junction unmatched. CDR3 size: 13 residues. The CDR3 DNA sequence: TGTGCCAGCAGTCGGACAGGAGGCAACTCAGCTTTCTTT. This sequence encodes CASSRTGGNSAFF. The full variable domain, rest sourced from reference TRBV25-1 and TRBJ1-1, is EADIYQTPRYLVIGTGKKITLECSQTMGHDKMYWYQQDPGMELHLIHYSYGVNSTEKGDLSSESTVSRIRTEHFPLTLESARPSHTSQYLCASSRTGGNSAFFGQGTRLTVV.

The genes are TRBV9 and TRBJ1-5; 9 positions agree with TRBD1. V dropped 3 bases and J dropped 2; count of bases not matched to a gene: 15. Germline V gives CDR1 SGDLS, CDR2 YYNGEE. This CDR3 is built from 19 residues. The CDR3, as DNA: TGTGCCAGCAGCGCCTATTATACAGATACAGGGGGCGGCAATCAGCCCCAGCATTTT. It encodes CASSAYYTDTGGGNQPQHF.

V is TRBV5-1 and J is TRBJ2-3; a weak D match, TRBD2 (5 bases). Trimming took 1 base from V and 6 from J, leaving 12 bases between them. In germline, CDR1 is SGHRS, CDR2 YFSETQ. This CDR3 spans 14 amino acids. For the CDR3, the DNA is TGCGCCAGCAGCTTGAGCCTAGCATCCGATACGCAGTATTTT. Translation: CASSLSLASDTQYF.

The chain uses TRBV19 and TRBJ1-5, with a possible D match to TRBD1 (5 bases). The V gene lost 3 bases and the J gene lost 3 bases, with 15 bases spanning the gap. Germline lookup yields CDR1 LNHDA and CDR2 SQIVND (reference sequence). The length of the CDR3 is 16 residues. In DNA form, the CDR3 reads TGTGCCAGTAGTATTCAGACAGAGTTATTCAATCAGCCCCAGCATTTT. Protein: CASSIQTELFNQPQHF.

The V gene is TRBV5-8, the J gene TRBJ2-1; D remains ambiguous. Germline CDR1 SGHTS, CDR2 YDEGEE. V lost 2 bases and J lost 6, with 27 bases in between. The CDR3 contains 19 residues. The CDR3 DNA reads TGTGCCAGCAGCTTCGCCTCCTCGGGTACAGCCGCTTGGGGCAATGAGCAGTTCTTC. Residues: CASSFASSGTAAWGNEQFF.

J is TRBJ1-4 and V is TRBV13; no reliable D call. Germline V lookup: CDR1 PRHDT, CDR2 FYEKMQ (reference sequence). CDR3 length: 15 residues. The V and J ends lost 2 bases and 2 bases respectively, with 9 bases between them. CDR3 coding DNA: TGTGCCAGCAGCTTATCTGGGTTTACTAATGAAAAACTGTTTTTT. Its protein product is CASSLSGFTNEKLFF. Variable domain in full (rest from reference TRBV13 and TRBJ1-4): AAGVIQSPRHLIKEKRETATLKCYPIPRHDTVYWYQQGPGQDPQFLISFYEKMQSDKGSIPDRFSAQQFSDYHSELNMSSLELGDSALYFCASSLSGFTNEKLFFGSGTQLSVL.

The CDR3: CASSLLDEQYF. For the CDR3, the DNA is TGCGCCAGCAGCCTGCTAGACGAGCAGTACTTC. The chain links TRBV5-1 to TRBJ2-7; D is undetermined. CDR3 length equals 11 residues. The germline CDR1 and CDR2 sequences are SGHRS and YFSETQ. V was shortened by 4 bases and J by 5 bases, with 7 bases between the two germline ends.